The entry below gives a single T cell receptor beta chain sequence along with its context. Its specificity is unknown. The authors made the TRB cDNA libraries by 5' RACE using UMI labels. TCRdb re-called the 5' RACE reads and gives one entry per CDR3 protein, without DNA. The sample includes tens of thousands of distinct CDR3 sequences. Germline V lookup: CDR1 SGHKS, CDR2 YYEKEE (reference sequence). The CDR3 runs 19 residues. These data come from a study of CXCR3-negative and CXCR3-positive naive CD8 T cells. General study points: TRB CDR3 hydrophobicity was greater in CXCR3-positive naive cells than in CXCR3-negative naive cells. Similarly elevated diversity marked both naive subsets, with memory CD8+ cells showing far lower diversity.

This chain joins TRBV5-5 and TRBJ1-4; there is no DNA to check the TCRdb D call of TRBD1. The sample was naive CXCR3+ CD8+ T cells from blood. Subset indicated: CD45RO-CCR7+CD27+CD95- naive CD8+ T cells expressing CXCR3 (TNR3+). This TCR came from a human donor in good health. Some clones in this sample may be carry-over from other donors' samples. CDR3 residues: CASSLGTGEDSGLNEKLFF.